Sequencing of this TCR beta chain was carried out in a study of blood T cell repertoires in COVID-19. Whole-study context: The samples span acute and convalescent COVID-19 from the United States, Italy and Spain.

This clone was detected once. Original handling: Reference gene primer amplification yielded estimated nucleated cell counts. Assay used: immunoSEQ multiplex PCR; TCRdb lists only in-frame clones, some missing. From that table come the V and J calls and clone size; the DNA was used to work out D and trimming. Altogether about 230,000 clones are present, approximately 82% being singletons, with the ten largest covering about 2.3%. There are 14 residues in the CDR3. From germline, CDR1 is SGHDN and CDR2 FVKESK. V was cut by 4 bases and J by 6 bases, with 16 bases left in between. V gene TRBV14 combines with J gene TRBJ2-7; TRBD1 is a possible D gene (6 bases). Specimen: peripheral blood. This receptor was obtained from a middle-aged man who had recovered from COVID-19. The CDR3 spells CASSLGRWGREQYF. The CDR3 nucleotides read TGTGCCAGCAGCCTGGGACGCTGGGGGCGCGAGCAGTACTTC.